The clone carrying this T cell receptor (beta chain) was recorded at least ten times. The germline gives CDR1 SGHRS, CDR2 YFSETQ. The V gene end was trimmed by 2 bases and the J gene end by 4 bases; junction bases not matched to a gene: 7. This CDR3 has 16 amino acids. Via MiXCR, TCRdb re-called the RT-PCR reads, giving one row per CDR3 protein. Altogether about 680,000 distinct CDR3 sequences are present, more than 13% being singletons, with the ten largest covering 3.6%. V usage is TRBV5-1 and J usage is TRBJ2-1; 9 bases map to TRBD2. The receptor's source is a female donor in good health, serving as a healthy control. Input material: memory CD4+ T cells from blood. CDR3: CASSLGSGREYNEQFF. The CDR3 DNA reads TGCGCCAGCAGCTTAGGTAGCGGGAGAGAGTACAATGAGCAGTTCTTC.